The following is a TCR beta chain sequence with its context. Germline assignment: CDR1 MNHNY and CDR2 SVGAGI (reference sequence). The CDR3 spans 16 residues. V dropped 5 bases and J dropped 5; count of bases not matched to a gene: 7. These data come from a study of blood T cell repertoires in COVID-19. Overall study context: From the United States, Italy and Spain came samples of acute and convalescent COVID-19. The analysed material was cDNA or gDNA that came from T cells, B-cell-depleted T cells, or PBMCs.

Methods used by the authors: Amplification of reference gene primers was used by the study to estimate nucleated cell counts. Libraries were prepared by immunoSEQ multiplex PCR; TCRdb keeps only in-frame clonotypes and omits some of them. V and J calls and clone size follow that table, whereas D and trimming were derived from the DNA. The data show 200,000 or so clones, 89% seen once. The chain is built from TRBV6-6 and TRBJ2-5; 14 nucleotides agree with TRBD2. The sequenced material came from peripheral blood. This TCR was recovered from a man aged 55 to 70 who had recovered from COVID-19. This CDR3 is CASSRGLAGGLETQYF. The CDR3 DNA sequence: TGTGCCAGCAGTCGTGGACTAGCGGGGGGATTGGAGACCCAGTACTTC.